The following is a T cell receptor beta chain sequence with its context. Its antigen is not identified. Repertoires were generated with immunoSEQ multiplex PCR, while TCRdb's copy carries only in-frame clones and drops some. The sample carries 75,000 to 100,000 clones, around 90% recorded once. V was trimmed by 0 bases and J by 3 bases, leaving 9 bases between them. This CDR3 is built from 15 residues. Germline CDR1 is MNHEY and CDR2 is SVGAGI. This record belongs to a study of T cell responses to AZD1222 COVID-19 vaccine. Study-level points and caveats: Following two doses of AZD1222, Spike-specific TCR breadth and depth rose. In all cases, repertoires were sampled only after the peak T cell response.

This receptor was identified in an adult in good health. The material was peripheral blood, obtained on day 0 of AZD1222 vaccination. The V gene is TRBV6-5, the J gene TRBJ1-5; no clear D gene. The CDR3 spells CASSYSIPTNQPQHF. The CDR3 DNA reads TGTGCCAGCAGTTACTCGATTCCTACCAATCAGCCCCAGCATTTT.